These 27 T cell receptor beta chains share one sample of origin, sequenced in a study of blood T cell repertoires in COVID-19. TCRdb keeps only in-frame clones here, not all; method: immunoSEQ multiplex PCR. The repertoire consists of 150,000 to 200,000 clones, with 75% to 90% occurring once and the leading ten covering approximately 6.2%. Sequencing was carried out using PBMCs or T cells enriched from blood (not recorded which). These receptors all stem from a man between 35 and 55 years old who had recovered from COVID-19.

The V gene is TRBV6-5, the J gene TRBJ2-7; 12 bases agree with TRBD2. The germline V gene has CDR1 MNHEY and CDR2 SVGAGI. The ends lost 5 bases at V and 5 bases at J; junction bases unmatched: 7. The length of the CDR3 is 15 residues. CDR3 protein: CASSQTSGSPHEQYF. Written as DNA, the CDR3 is TGTGCCAGCAGTCAGACTAGCGGGAGTCCCCACGAGCAGTACTTC.

The genes are TRBV5-6 and TRBJ1-4; 7 nucleotides agree with TRBD1. CDR3 length: 16 amino acids. With V trimmed by 0 bases and J by 7 bases, 9 bases remained unmatched. Per the germline V gene, CDR1 is SGHDT and CDR2 is YYEEEE. This chain's CDR3 is CASSLGRQGLGEKLFF. The CDR3 DNA reads as TGTGCCAGCAGCTTGGGGAGACAGGGTTTAGGTGAAAAACTGTTTTTT.

The CDR3 sequence: CAWSEGQGMGGPLHF. In nucleotides, the CDR3 is TGTGCCTGGAGTGAAGGGCAGGGTATGGGAGGGCCCCTCCACTTT. The chain employs TRBV30 and TRBJ1-6, with TRBD1 as a possible D gene (5 bases). CDR1 and CDR2 from the germline V gene are GTSNPN and SVGIG (reference sequence). V lost 1 base to trimming and J lost 13 bases, with 20 bases between them. The CDR3 spans 15 residues.

The chain combines TRBV5-1 with TRBJ2-2; 8 nucleotides match TRBD2. With V trimmed by 4 bases and J by 2 bases, 10 bases remained unmatched. Germline V gives CDR1 SGHRS, CDR2 YFSETQ. This CDR3 is built from 17 residues. CDR3 coding DNA: TGCGCCAGCAGCCTGACCCCAGCGGGGGCAAACACCGGGGAGCTGTTTTTT. It encodes CASSLTPAGANTGELFF.

The chain links TRBV27 to TRBJ1-2; D remains ambiguous. Germline V gene data show CDR1 as MNHEY and CDR2 as SMNVEV (reference sequence). V dropped 3 bases and J dropped 4 bases, with 18 bases sitting between them. The CDR3 runs 16 residues. The chain's CDR3 is CASSFTPEGGFYGYTF. The CDR3 nucleotides read TGTGCCAGCAGTTTTACCCCAGAGGGAGGGTTCTATGGCTACACCTTC.

This clone was seen repeatedly, ten times or more. This chain links TRBV6-5 with TRBJ2-2, with a possible D match to TRBD1 (6 bases). The V gene's germline CDR1 is MNHEY and CDR2 SVGAGI. V lost 2 bases and J lost 6, with 10 bases in between. This CDR3 region has 14 residues. CDR3 coding DNA: TGTGCCAGCAGTTACGACAGACAGGCCGGGGAGCTGTTTTTT. Residues: CASSYDRQAGELFF.

This chain uses TRBV19 with TRBJ1-1; D remains unclear. V lost 7 bases and J lost 0, with 15 bases in between. The CDR3 contains 15 residues. The V gene's germline CDR1 is LNHDA and CDR2 SQIVND (reference sequence). CDR3 in DNA: TGTGCCAGTACACTAACGTGGCAAGTGAACACTGAAGCTTTCTTT. This gives the protein CASTLTWQVNTEAFF.

This chain joins TRBV30 and TRBJ2-3, with no clear D. The germline V and J ends were trimmed by 0 bases and 0 bases, with 7 bases remaining between them. This CDR3 spans 14 amino acids. The V gene's germline CDR1 is GTSNPN and CDR2 SVGIG (reference sequence). Here the CDR3 DNA reads TGTGCCTGGAGTGTACTAACTAGCACAGATACGCAGTATTTT. It codes for CAWSVLTSTDTQYF.

The V and J genes are TRBV5-4 and TRBJ2-1; maybe TRBD2 (5 bases). V was shortened by 6 bases and J by 0 bases, with 16 bases between the two germline ends. Germline CDR1 is SGHNT and CDR2 is YYREEE (reference sequence). There are 16 residues in the CDR3. CDR3 amino acids: CASTLVPGNSYNEQFF. The CDR3 DNA is TGTGCCAGCACCCTGGTCCCGGGAAACTCCTACAATGAGCAGTTCTTC.

The chain links TRBV7-9 to TRBJ1-4; weak D call: TRBD1 (5 bases). The CDR3 length is 14 residues. The V end lost 5 bases, the J end lost 4 bases, and 11 bases lay between the germline ends. From germline, CDR1 is SEHNR and CDR2 FQNEAQ (reference sequence). The CDR3 spells CASSGGQGNEKLFF. DNA for the CDR3: TGTGCCAGCAGCGGTGGTCAGGGTAATGAAAAACTGTTTTTT.

The V gene is TRBV28, the J gene TRBJ1-5, with D perhaps matching TRBD1 (5 bases). The CDR3 is 16 amino acids. V was shortened by 6 bases and J by 2 bases, with 17 bases between the two germline ends. Germline V gene lookup returns CDR1 MDHEN and CDR2 SYDVKM. CDR3 sequence (DNA): TGTGCCAGCAGGAACAGTGGGGGGGTGGGCAATCAGCCCCAGCATTTT. Amino acids: CASRNSGGVGNQPQHF.

This chain links TRBV7-2 with TRBJ2-7; tentatively, D is TRBD1 (5 bases). The CDR3 has 15 amino acids. Trimming stripped 3 bases from V and 1 base from J, with 13 bases between. The germline V gene encodes CDR1 SGHTA and CDR2 FQGNSA. CDR3 loop: CASSFGAWVSYEQYF. CDR3 DNA: TGTGCCAGCAGCTTTGGGGCTTGGGTTTCCTACGAGCAGTACTTC.

This rearrangement joins TRBV6-5 to TRBJ1-2; D possibly corresponds to TRBD1 (6 bases). V shed 6 bases and J shed 8 bases, with 19 bases lying between them. This CDR3 spans 14 amino acids. The germline gives CDR1 MNHEY, CDR2 SVGAGI. The CDR3 nucleotides are TGTGCCAGCAGCCGACCAGGGGTTACCTACGGCTACACCTTC. Translated, it gives CASSRPGVTYGYTF.

The genes are TRBV7-9 and TRBJ1-6, with 7 bases identical to TRBD1. This CDR3 is built from 15 residues. J lost 6 bases, V lost 1 base, and 3 bases had no gene match. Looked up from germline, CDR1 is SEHNR and CDR2 is FQNEAQ (reference sequence). DNA for the CDR3: TGTGCCAGCAGCTTAGGGGCAGGGGGTAATTCACCCCTCCACTTT. It yields the protein CASSLGAGGNSPLHF.

This chain uses TRBV19 with TRBJ1-6; 8 nucleotides agree with TRBD1. Germline CDR1 and CDR2: LNHDA and SQIVND (reference sequence). CDR3 length equals 15 residues. V lost 4 bases to trimming and J lost 4 bases; unmatched junction nucleotides: 3. The CDR3 here is CASSTDRAYNSPLHF. The CDR3 bases are TGTGCCAGTAGTACGGACAGGGCATATAATTCACCCCTCCACTTT.

The rearrangement uses TRBV7-9 and TRBJ1-5, with D possibly matching TRBD1 (6 bases). The V gene's germline CDR1 is SEHNR and CDR2 FQNEAQ (reference sequence). The CDR3 is made up of 14 amino acids. V was shortened by 5 bases and J by 7 bases, with 15 bases between the two germline ends. The CDR3 region is CASSPLQGRQPQHF. CDR3 DNA: TGTGCCAGCAGCCCTCTACAGGGCCGGCAGCCCCAGCATTTT.

As DNA, the CDR3 is TGTGCCAGCAGCCAGCCAGGGGCTATCACTGAAGCTTTCTTT. Protein product: CASSQPGAITEAFF. The chain joins TRBV3-1 (or the pseudogene TRBV3-2) to TRBJ1-1; D is perhaps TRBD1 (6 bases). The germline V and J ends were trimmed by 3 bases and 4 bases, with 12 bases remaining between them. From germline, CDR1 is LGHDT and CDR2 YNNKEL (reference sequence). The length of the CDR3 is 14 residues.

The chain carries TRBV27 and TRBJ2-3, with D perhaps matching TRBD1 (5 bases). Germline CDR1 MNHEY, CDR2 SMNVEV (reference sequence). V was cut by 7 bases and J by 6 bases, with 14 bases left in between. The CDR3 has 13 amino acids. CDR3 protein: CASMVPGWDTQYF. CDR3 sequence (DNA): TGTGCCAGCATGGTCCCAGGGTGGGATACGCAGTATTTT.

The chain has TRBV7-9 and TRBJ2-2, with 9 nucleotides matching TRBD1. Germline V CDR1 and CDR2: SEHNR, FQNEAQ (reference sequence). V shed 5 bases and J 6 bases; nucleotides not matched to a gene: 13. The CDR3 is 17 residues long. CDR3 sequence reads: CASSPTPGQGPAGELFF. For the CDR3, the DNA is TGTGCCAGCAGCCCAACACCGGGACAGGGACCTGCCGGGGAGCTGTTTTTT.

In this sample, this clone turned up once. The chain carries TRBV5-1 and TRBJ1-1; D ambiguous. The CDR3 has 12 amino acids. The germline V gene has CDR1 SGHRS and CDR2 YFSETQ. Trimming left V 3 bases short and J 7 bases short, with 10 bases between. This CDR3 reads CASSWLAGEAFF. The CDR3 DNA follows: TGCGCCAGCAGCTGGTTGGCAGGTGAAGCTTTCTTT.

This chain joins TRBV6-4 and TRBJ1-2; no firm D call. V was shortened by 7 bases and J by 3 bases, with 15 bases between the two germline ends. From germline, CDR1 is MRHNA and CDR2 SNTAGT. This CDR3 spans 14 amino acids. CDR3 sequence reads: CASTHQKPYYGYTF. Written as DNA, the CDR3 is TGTGCCAGCACCCACCAAAAGCCTTACTATGGCTACACCTTC.

This clone was seen only a few times. The chain recombines TRBV19 with TRBJ2-3, with unresolved D. V was clipped by 5 bases and J by 0 bases, with 9 bases between them. The germline gives CDR1 LNHDA, CDR2 SQIVND (reference sequence). The CDR3 totals 14 residues. The DNA for the CDR3 is TGTGCCAGTAGTCTGCGCCCCAGCACAGATACGCAGTATTTT. It encodes CASSLRPSTDTQYF.

The V and J genes are TRBV15 and TRBJ2-5; TRBD2 agrees at 8 bases. The CDR3 is 16 residues long. Germline values: CDR1 LNHNV, CDR2 YYDKDF (reference sequence). V lost 5 bases to trimming and J lost 1 base; unmatched junction nucleotides: 9. The CDR3 coding sequence is TGTGCCACCAGCGAAGGGACTAGAGGAGGCCAAGAGACCCAGTACTTC. Its protein is CATSEGTRGGQETQYF. Supplemented by reference TRBV15 and TRBJ2-5, the full variable domain reads DAMVIQNPRYQVTQFGKPVTLSCSQTLNHNVMYWYQQKSSQAPKLLFHYYDKDFNNEADTPDNFQSRRPNTSFCFLDIRSPGLGDTAMYLCATSEGTRGGQETQYFGPGTRLLVL.

The chain links TRBV6-5 to TRBJ1-2, with D possibly being TRBD1 (5 bases). Germline V gene sequence: CDR1 MNHEY, CDR2 SVGAGI. CDR3 length equals 13 residues. V dropped 8 bases and J dropped 0 bases, with 10 bases sitting between them. The CDR3 nucleotides are TGTGCCAGCCAGACAGTTACTAACTATGGCTACACCTTC. Its translation is CASQTVTNYGYTF.

The CDR3 DNA reads as TGTGCCAGCAGTTCAGATAGCGGGTGGGGCAATGAGCAGTTCTTC. Its translation is CASSSDSGWGNEQFF. This chain joins TRBV27 and TRBJ2-1, with TRBD2 identical over 7 bases. The CDR3 extends over 15 amino acids. Germline CDR1 MNHEY, CDR2 SMNVEV (reference sequence). The J segment lost 6 bases and the V segment lost 4 bases, leaving 9 bases of the junction unmatched.

This clone was seen a single time. The J gene is TRBJ1-2, the V gene TRBV2; no clear D. V was trimmed by 7 bases and J by 6 bases, leaving 12 bases between them. CDR1 is SNHLY and CDR2 is FYNNEI in the germline V gene. This CDR3 region has 12 residues. In DNA, the CDR3 is TGTGCCAGCAATCCAGGACTTAATGGCTACACCTTC. This gives the protein CASNPGLNGYTF.

CDR3 in amino acids: CASSLTAPNGYTF. Written as DNA, the CDR3 is TGTGCCAGCAGTTTGACAGCTCCTAATGGCTACACCTTC. This sequence joins TRBV28 and TRBJ1-2, with D maybe TRBD1 (5 bases). V dropped 3 bases and J dropped 6 bases, with 11 bases sitting between them. Per the germline V gene, CDR1 is MDHEN and CDR2 is SYDVKM. This CDR3 contains 13 residues.